Presented here are 5 T cell receptor beta chains from one specimen sequenced in a study of control samples from healthy donors and cancer patients. TCRdb's table, derived via immunoSEQ multiplex PCR, lists solely in-frame clones and lacks some. The sample includes some 79,000 clones, about 90% of them seen just once. The sample was blood. These receptors all stem from a woman in her forties or fifties in good health.

This sequence joins TRBV5-5 and TRBJ2-1; TRBD2 aligns across 14 bases. The CDR3 totals 16 residues. V was pared by 3 bases and J by 2 bases, with 1 base of the junction left unmatched. CDR1 is SGHKS and CDR2 is YYEKEE in the germline V gene (reference sequence). CDR3 DNA: TGTGCCAGCAGCTCGGGACTAGCGGGAGCCTACAATGAGCAGTTCTTC. It yields the protein CASSSGLAGAYNEQFF.

The genes are TRBV4-2 and TRBJ2-6; a weak D match, TRBD1 (5 bases). CDR1 and CDR2 from the germline V gene are LGHNA and YNFKEQ. V lost 1 base to trimming and J lost 4 bases, with 8 bases between them. The CDR3 is made up of 15 amino acids. CDR3 nucleotide sequence: TGTGCCAGCAGCCAAGTAACAGGAGGGGCCAACGTCCTGACTTTC. Translation: CASSQVTGGANVLTF.

The chain combines TRBV6-5 with TRBJ2-2; D ambiguous. CDR3 length equals 12 residues. Looked up from germline, CDR1 is MNHEY and CDR2 is SVGAGI. V dropped 2 bases and J dropped 2 bases, with 0 bases sitting between them. The CDR3 sequence is CASSYNTGELFF. Here the CDR3 DNA reads TGTGCCAGCAGTTACAACACCGGGGAGCTGTTTTTT.

This chain links TRBV19 with TRBJ1-5, with D perhaps matching TRBD1 (5 bases). The ends were cut back, 9 bases at V and 1 base at J, with 13 bases in the middle. CDR1 LNHDA and CDR2 SQIVND come from the germline V gene (reference sequence). CDR3 size: 14 residues. CDR3 region: CASSRDSSNQPQHF. The CDR3 DNA sequence: TGTGCCAGCTCCCGGGACTCAAGCAATCAGCCCCAGCATTTT.

The chain joins TRBV3-1 (or the pseudogene TRBV3-2) to TRBJ1-1; possible D gene TRBD1, 6 bases. The V end was cut by 4 bases, the J end by 6 bases, with 9 bases between. The CDR3 is 12 residues long. The germline CDR1 and CDR2 sequences are LGHDT and YNNKEL (reference sequence). The CDR3 nucleotides read TGTGCCAGCAGCCCCAGGGGAGCTGAAGCTTTCTTT. It translates to CASSPRGAEAFF.